Presented here are 19 T cell receptor beta chains from one specimen sequenced in a study of T cell repertoires in cytomegalovirus infection (dated by TCRdb to about 2019). These reads were obtained on an Illumina HiSeq 1500. In-frame beta chains were kept once TCRdb had trimmed the public reads at Q25 with fastp and called clones with MiXCR. Each entry merges the rows of one CDR3 protein and shows their most common DNA and genes. The table for this sample lists about 400,000 distinct CDR3 sequences; 15% to 20% of them were counted only once. Clones ranked in the top ten supply 8.7% of the sample. Sequenced material: PBMCs. The receptors shown here come from a human donor in good health (CMV status not recorded). Some clones in this sample may be carry-over from other donors' samples.

Only a few counts were recorded for this clonotype. The J gene is TRBJ2-5, the V gene TRBV19; D unresolved. The CDR3 consists of 14 residues. Germline V gives CDR1 LNHDA, CDR2 SQIVND (reference sequence). V lost 3 bases and J 1 base, leaving 9 bases between the germline ends. The CDR3 nucleotides are TGTGCCAGTAGTATGTGGGGAAGCCAAGAGACCCAGTACTTC. Protein: CASSMWGSQETQYF.

The table lists this clonotype with many counts. The rearrangement uses TRBV4-3 and TRBJ2-5; TRBD2 might be the D (5 bases). With the DNA end fitting TRBJ2-3 better, the J assignment may be wrong. The length of the CDR3 is 13 residues. Germline CDR1 LGHNA, CDR2 YSLEER. CDR3 in amino acids: CASSQDPGETQYF. In DNA form, the CDR3 reads TGCGCCAGCAGCCAAGATCCTGGGGAGACGCAGTATTTT.

This clonotype was counted between two and nine times. This chain joins TRBV19 and TRBJ2-2; TRBD1 matches 8 bases. The CDR3 consists of 14 residues. Trimming at V came to 6 bases and at J to 4 bases, leaving 4 bases not matched to a gene. Germline values: CDR1 LNHDA, CDR2 SQIVND (reference sequence). CDR3 in DNA: TGTGCCAGTAGGGGGACAGGTACCACCGGGGAGCTGTTTTTT. Translated, it gives CASRGTGTTGELFF.

The J gene is TRBJ2-1, the V gene TRBV12-5; no clear D. Germline V gene lookup returns CDR1 LGHNT and CDR2 FRNRAP. V was cut by 0 bases and J by 5 bases, with 2 bases left in between. This CDR3 contains 12 residues. CDR3 sequence reads: CASGLVHNEQFF. In DNA, the CDR3 is TGTGCTAGTGGTTTGGTGCACAATGAGCAGTTCTTC. The full variable domain, rest sourced from reference TRBV12-5 and TRBJ2-1, is DARVTQTPRHKVTEMGQEVTMRCQPILGHNTVFWYRQTMMQGLELLAYFRNRAPLDDSGMPKDRFSAEMPDATLATLKIQPSEPRDSAVYFCASGLVHNEQFFGPGTRLTVL.

This clonotype has at least ten counts. The chain has TRBV7-8 and TRBJ2-2; the match to TRBD1 covers 10 bases. The CDR3 is 16 amino acids. Per the germline V gene, CDR1 is SGHVS and CDR2 is FQNEAQ. V gave up 4 bases and J gave up 5 bases; unmatched junction bases: 7. CDR3 residues: CASSYRDRGRTGELFF. CDR3 DNA: TGTGCCAGCAGCTACCGGGACAGGGGTCGAACCGGGGAGCTGTTTTTT.

This chain joins TRBV20-1 and TRBJ2-3; D remains ambiguous. From germline, CDR1 is DFQATT and CDR2 SNEGSKA (reference sequence). There are 11 residues in the CDR3. V was cut by 4 bases and J by 5 bases, with 7 bases left in between. The CDR3 DNA follows: TGCAGTGCTAAAAGCCAAGATACGCAGTATTTT. Its protein is CSAKSQDTQYF.

This clonotype appeared once. V is TRBV20-1 and J is TRBJ2-3; the D is unclear. CDR1 is DFQATT and CDR2 is SNEGSKA in the germline V gene (reference sequence). V dropped 6 bases and J dropped 7 bases, with 17 bases sitting between them. This CDR3 comprises 13 residues. This CDR3 is CSAPGPQRNTQYF. As DNA, the CDR3 is TGCAGTGCGCCGGGCCCGCAGAGGAATACGCAGTATTTT.

This clonotype has a handful of counts. The V gene is TRBV5-1, the J gene TRBJ1-1; 7 bases fit TRBD1. J was trimmed by 1 base and V by 3 bases; bases with no gene match: 9. CDR3 length: 16 amino acids. CDR1 is SGHRS, CDR2 YFSETQ, per germline. CDR3 DNA sequence: TGCGCCAGCAGCTCGGGGGCGACAGGGTGGAACACTGAAGCTTTCTTT. Protein: CASSSGATGWNTEAFF.

The chain joins TRBV27 to TRBJ2-1, with a weak D call TRBD2 (6 bases). CDR3 length: 12 residues. Looked up from germline, CDR1 is MNHEY and CDR2 is SMNVEV (reference sequence). V lost 6 bases and J 16 bases, leaving 19 bases between the germline ends. This chain's CDR3 is CASRNRDSRAFF. The CDR3 coding sequence is TGTGCCAGCAGGAATCGGGACTCCCGAGCCTTCTTC.

The chain is built from TRBV4-1 and TRBJ2-7; 9 nucleotides align to TRBD2. The V gene's germline CDR1 is MGHRA and CDR2 YSYEKL. V lost 1 base to trimming and J lost 6 bases; unmatched junction nucleotides: 16. This CDR3 spans 18 amino acids. The chain's CDR3 is CASSQALRGSGRSGEQYF. The DNA of the CDR3 is TGCGCCAGCAGCCAAGCCCTTCGGGGTAGCGGGAGAAGTGGCGAGCAGTACTTC.

The chain is built from TRBV10-3 and TRBJ1-1; D uncertain. With 3 bases removed from V and 7 bases from J, the gap between germline ends came to 12 bases. The CDR3 runs to 13 residues. Germline lookup yields CDR1 ENHRY and CDR2 SYGVKD. The CDR3, as DNA: TGTGCCATCAGTGATACGGGGTCGCGTGAAGCTTTCTTT. Translation gives CAISDTGSREAFF.

V gene TRBV11-2 combines with J gene TRBJ1-5, with D uncertain. V lost 3 bases, J lost 7 bases, and 10 bases lay in between. This CDR3 comprises 13 residues. Germline CDR1 and CDR2: SGHAT and FQNNGV. CDR3 amino acids: CASSFSEAQPQHF. The CDR3 nucleotides are TGTGCCAGCAGCTTTTCGGAAGCGCAGCCCCAGCATTTT.

The chain has TRBV12-3 or TRBV12-4 and TRBJ1-3; D ambiguous. The CDR3 is made up of 13 amino acids. V lost 5 bases and J lost 2, with 7 bases in between. Written as DNA, the CDR3 is TGTGCCAGCAGTGGGCTCCCTGGAAACACCATATATTTT. This codes for CASSGLPGNTIYF.

CDR3 DNA: TGCGCCAGCAGCAAATCAATCCCGGGACAGGCTGACTACGAGCAGTACTTC. Protein: CASSKSIPGQADYEQYF. The gene calls are TRBV5-1 and TRBJ2-7; 8 bases map to TRBD1. V was pared by 4 bases and J by 3 bases, with 15 bases of the junction left unmatched. The CDR3 extends over 17 amino acids. Germline lookup yields CDR1 SGHRS and CDR2 YFSETQ.

J is TRBJ2-7 and V is TRBV10-3, with D perhaps matching TRBD1 (5 bases). The CDR3 is 14 amino acids. V lost 5 bases and J 2 bases, leaving 13 bases between the germline ends. The germline gives CDR1 ENHRY, CDR2 SYGVKD. The CDR3 region is CAISISGQPYEQYF. The CDR3 DNA follows: TGTGCCATCAGTATTTCAGGACAACCCTACGAGCAGTACTTC.

The rearrangement joins TRBV5-1 to TRBJ2-3; 11 nucleotides align to TRBD2. CDR3 length: 15 amino acids. V lost 4 bases and J lost 7; bases outside the gene matches: 8. CDR1 SGHRS and CDR2 YFSETQ come from the germline V gene. In DNA form, the CDR3 reads TGCGCCAGCAGCCTAATAGCGGGAGGGCCCCATACGCAGTATTTT. Translating it yields CASSLIAGGPHTQYF.

The gene calls are TRBV11-3 and TRBJ1-1; possible D gene TRBD1, 6 bases. The CDR3 length is 13 residues. The V gene lost 4 bases and the J gene lost 6 bases, with 12 bases spanning the gap. Germline assignment: CDR1 SGHNT and CDR2 YENEEA. The CDR3: CASSSRGDSEAFF. The CDR3 DNA sequence: TGTGCCAGCAGCTCCAGGGGAGACTCTGAAGCTTTCTTT.

DNA of the CDR3: TGCGCCAGCAGCCACGATCGGACAGAGCAGTTCTTC. It encodes CASSHDRTEQFF. The gene calls are TRBV4-1 and TRBJ2-1; TRBD1 might be the D (5 bases). CDR3 length equals 12 residues. The germline gives CDR1 MGHRA, CDR2 YSYEKL. With 3 bases removed from V and 10 bases from J, the gap between germline ends came to 10 bases.

The chain recombines TRBV5-6 with TRBJ1-1; 7 bases map to TRBD1. CDR3 length equals 16 residues. V shed 1 base, J shed 1 base, and the junction held 7 bases outside the gene matches. Germline assignment: CDR1 SGHDT and CDR2 YYEEEE. CDR3 bases: TGTGCCAGCAGCTTGTTTTACAGGGGAAGGAACACTGAAGCTTTCTTT. Translating gives CASSLFYRGRNTEAFF.